These 22 T cell receptor beta chains originate from one sample sequenced in a study of shared clonotypes between healthy human individuals. The repertoire was sequenced with immunoSEQ multiplex PCR; TCRdb's copy has only in-frame clones and lacks some. The sample contains a few million clones, 85% to 95% of which appear only once. Material: naive CD4+ T cells from PBMCs. Sample subset: CD45RA+ positively selected. The receptors here all came from a man in his late teens or twenties in good health. Some clones in this sample may be carry-over from other donors' samples.

The chain has TRBV28 and TRBJ1-2, with D possibly being TRBD1 (5 bases). The CDR3 has 15 amino acids. The germline V gene has CDR1 MDHEN and CDR2 SYDVKM. Trimming left V 5 bases short and J 2 bases short, with 15 bases between. CDR3 bases: TGTGCCAGCAGTCAGATCTGGGGGGAAAACTATGGCTACACCTTC. Its protein is CASSQIWGENYGYTF.

J is TRBJ1-5 and V is TRBV5-1; possibly TRBD1 for D (6 bases). The CDR3 extends over 14 amino acids. With 3 bases removed from V and 5 bases from J, the gap between germline ends came to 12 bases. Germline V lookup: CDR1 SGHRS, CDR2 YFSETQ. The chain's CDR3 is CASSWGGRDQPQHF. The CDR3 DNA follows: TGCGCCAGCAGCTGGGGGGGCAGGGATCAGCCCCAGCATTTT.

This rearrangement joins TRBV11-2 to TRBJ2-7; 8 nucleotides match TRBD2. Trimming cost V 3 bases and J 7 bases; bases outside gene matches: 8. The CDR3 consists of 14 residues. The V gene's germline CDR1 is SGHAT and CDR2 FQNNGV. The CDR3 loop reads CASSFSGIPGEQYF. The DNA for the CDR3 is TGTGCCAGCAGCTTTAGCGGGATCCCCGGGGAGCAGTACTTC.

As regards this clone: Other DNA sequences in this specimen translate into the identical CDR3. The rearrangement joins TRBV19 to TRBJ2-6, with no clear D. V shed 1 base and J shed 1 base, with 5 bases lying between them. The CDR3 is 15 residues long. Germline CDR1 LNHDA, CDR2 SQIVND (reference sequence). The CDR3 nucleotides read TGTGCCAGTAGTATAGGGCAGTCTGGGGCCAACGTCCTGACTTTC. Protein product: CASSIGQSGANVLTF.

V gene TRBV19 combines with J gene TRBJ2-7; 14 bases agree with TRBD2. V dropped 1 base and J dropped 5; count of bases not matched to a gene: 7. Germline V CDR1 and CDR2: LNHDA, SQIVND (reference sequence). There are 17 residues in the CDR3. The CDR3 loop is CASSIAGLAGVPHEQYF. CDR3 DNA: TGTGCCAGTAGTATAGCGGGACTAGCGGGAGTTCCCCACGAGCAGTACTTC.

This sequence joins TRBV19 and TRBJ2-5, with 10 nucleotides matching TRBD1. CDR3 length: 16 residues. V shed 5 bases, J shed 2 bases, and the junction held 8 bases outside the gene matches. Germline V gene sequence: CDR1 LNHDA, CDR2 SQIVND (reference sequence). In DNA, the CDR3 is TGTGCCAGTAGTTTAAGGGACAGGGGACGGCAAGAGACCCAGTACTTC. Amino acid sequence: CASSLRDRGRQETQYF.

This clone was seen only once. The J gene is TRBJ2-7, the V gene TRBV28, with D possibly matching TRBD2 (6 bases). Trimming stripped 2 bases from V and 2 bases from J, with 13 bases between. Looked up from germline, CDR1 is MDHEN and CDR2 is SYDVKM. The CDR3 runs 15 residues. The CDR3 protein is CASSLGGQGAYEQYF. DNA for the CDR3: TGTGCCAGCAGTTTAGGAGGGCAGGGCGCCTACGAGCAGTACTTC.

This chain uses TRBV4-1 with TRBJ1-5; perhaps TRBD1 as D (6 bases). Germline loops: CDR1 MGHRA, CDR2 YSYEKL. Trimming stripped 1 base from V and 6 bases from J, with 13 bases between. The length of the CDR3 is 15 residues. In nucleotides, the CDR3 is TGCGCCAGCAGCCAAGTGACAGGCGAGGGTCAGCCCCAGCATTTT. Its protein is CASSQVTGEGQPQHF.

This clone has just one count. Other DNA sequences in this specimen translate into the identical CDR3. The chain employs TRBV7-9 and TRBJ2-7; D unresolved. The V gene lost 5 bases and the J gene lost 2 bases, with 4 bases spanning the gap. This CDR3 is 11 amino acids long. Per germline, CDR1 SEHNR and CDR2 FQNEAQ (reference sequence). This CDR3 is CASSPAYEQYF. The CDR3 nucleotides read TGTGCCAGCAGCCCAGCCTACGAGCAGTACTTC.

The genes are TRBV4-1 and TRBJ2-7; D unclear. Germline CDR1 and CDR2: MGHRA and YSYEKL. V shed 2 bases and J shed 2 bases, with 16 bases lying between them. CDR3 length: 16 residues. CDR3: CASSQNPSPDAYEQYF. Here the CDR3 DNA reads TGCGCCAGCAGCCAAAATCCAAGCCCTGATGCCTACGAGCAGTACTTC.

The chain joins TRBV4-1 to TRBJ1-2; 8 bases align to TRBD1. Germline loops: CDR1 MGHRA, CDR2 YSYEKL. V was pared by 0 bases and J by 5 bases, with 11 bases of the junction left unmatched. The CDR3 extends over 17 amino acids. This chain's CDR3 is CASSQDRDIRGLYGYTF. CDR3 nucleotide sequence: TGCGCCAGCAGCCAAGATCGGGATATCAGGGGGCTGTATGGCTACACCTTC.

The rearrangement uses TRBV28 and TRBJ1-5; 9 bases map to TRBD1. The V and J ends lost 5 bases and 0 bases, in that order; junction bases with no gene match: 5. CDR3 length equals 16 residues. In germline, CDR1 is MDHEN, CDR2 SYDVKM. The CDR3: CASSGGTGYSNQPQHF. In DNA, the CDR3 is TGTGCCAGCAGTGGCGGGACAGGGTATAGCAATCAGCCCCAGCATTTT. Based on the CDR3 plus reference TRBV28 and TRBJ1-5, the full variable domain is DVKVTQSSRYLVKRTGEKVFLECVQDMDHENMFWYRQDPGLGLRLIYFSYDVKMKEKGDIPEGYSVSREKKERFSLILESASTNQTSMYLCASSGGTGYSNQPQHFGDGTRLSIL.

The rearrangement uses TRBV28 and TRBJ2-2; D unresolved. Trimming stripped 7 bases from V and 2 bases from J, with 17 bases between. CDR1 and CDR2 (germline): MDHEN, SYDVKM. The CDR3 runs 16 residues. CDR3 coding DNA: TGTGCCAGCAATTCCCTGGCAGGTGCCAACACCGGGGAGCTGTTTTTT. It encodes CASNSLAGANTGELFF. Using reference TRBV28 and TRBJ2-2 for the parts outside the CDR3, the full variable domain is DVKVTQSSRYLVKRTGEKVFLECVQDMDHENMFWYRQDPGLGLRLIYFSYDVKMKEKGDIPEGYSVSREKKERFSLILESASTNQTSMYLCASNSLAGANTGELFFGEGSRLTVL.

This rearrangement joins TRBV18 to TRBJ1-5; the D is unclear. V was cut by 6 bases and J by 8 bases, with 14 bases left in between. Germline values: CDR1 KGHSH, CDR2 LQKENI. This CDR3 has 13 amino acids. CDR3 protein: CASSDGVFEPQHF. Here the CDR3 DNA reads TGTGCCAGCTCGGACGGGGTATTTGAGCCCCAGCATTTT.

CDR3 nucleotide sequence: TGTGCCAGCAGCCAAGGGGAGGGCAATGGCTACACCTTC. Its translation is CASSQGEGNGYTF. The rearrangement links TRBV14 to TRBJ1-2, with D unclear. This CDR3 spans 13 amino acids. The germline V and J ends were trimmed by 1 base and 6 bases, with 9 bases remaining between them. The germline gives CDR1 SGHDN, CDR2 FVKESK.

Notes on this clone: At the DNA level, this CDR3 is encoded by other sequences in the same sample as well. The V and J genes are TRBV30 and TRBJ1-5, with D maybe TRBD1 (6 bases). V was clipped by 3 bases and J by 1 base, with 13 bases between them. CDR3 length: 15 residues. Germline CDR1 reads GTSNPN; CDR2 reads SVGIG (reference sequence). The CDR3 here is CAWSGGRGSNQPQHF. The CDR3 nucleotides read TGTGCCTGGAGCGGGGGGCGCGGCAGCAATCAGCCCCAGCATTTT.

The J gene is TRBJ1-2, the V gene TRBV9; D gene uncertain. The length of the CDR3 is 14 residues. V lost 0 bases and J 3 bases, leaving 9 bases between the germline ends. From germline, CDR1 is SGDLS and CDR2 YYNGEE. This CDR3 reads CASSVAASYYGYTF. The CDR3 DNA follows: TGTGCCAGCAGCGTAGCGGCATCGTACTATGGCTACACCTTC. The full variable domain, completed using reference TRBV9 and TRBJ1-2, is DSGVTQTPKHLITATGQRVTLRCSPRSGDLSVYWYQQSLDQGLQFLIQYYNGEERAKGNILERFSAQQFPDLHSELNLSSLELGDSALYFCASSVAASYYGYTFGSGTRLTVV.

This chain uses TRBV6-1 with TRBJ2-1; 7 bases fit TRBD1. V lost 4 bases and J lost 0; bases outside the gene matches: 6. This CDR3 region has 16 residues. In germline, CDR1 is MNHNS, CDR2 SASEGT. CDR3 sequence (DNA): TGTGCCAGCAGTGGCCAGACAGGGAGCTCCTACAATGAGCAGTTCTTC. Amino acid sequence: CASSGQTGSSYNEQFF.

V and J are TRBV7-6 and TRBJ1-6; D is undetermined. Per the germline V gene, CDR1 is SGHVS and CDR2 is FNYEAQ. CDR3 size: 14 residues. V shed 5 bases and J shed 7 bases, with 12 bases lying between them. The CDR3 DNA sequence: TGTGCCAGCAGCCCCCGGCCCTTAAATTCACCCCTCCACTTT. It is translated as CASSPRPLNSPLHF.

The gene calls are TRBV10-2 and TRBJ2-1; no clear D gene. This CDR3 is 16 amino acids long. The germline V and J ends were trimmed by 4 bases and 2 bases, with 15 bases remaining between them. From germline, CDR1 is WSHSY and CDR2 SAAADI. Here the CDR3 DNA reads TGCGCCAGCAGTGCATTTGGTGCGGTGGCCTACAATGAGCAGTTCTTC. It codes for CASSAFGAVAYNEQFF.

Only one count was recorded for this clone. The chain combines TRBV28 with TRBJ2-3; TRBD2 matches 9 bases. In germline, CDR1 is MDHEN, CDR2 SYDVKM. J gave up 2 bases and V 1 base, and 4 bases lay outside the gene matches. The CDR3 has 16 residues. The CDR3 reads CASSLSLAGYTDTQYF. CDR3 bases: TGTGCCAGCAGTTTATCGCTAGCGGGATACACAGATACGCAGTATTTT. Filled out from reference TRBV28 and TRBJ2-3, the complete variable domain reads DVKVTQSSRYLVKRTGEKVFLECVQDMDHENMFWYRQDPGLGLRLIYFSYDVKMKEKGDIPEGYSVSREKKERFSLILESASTNQTSMYLCASSLSLAGYTDTQYFGPGTRLTVL.

The J gene is TRBJ1-1, the V gene TRBV4-3; TRBD1 agrees at 9 bases. Looked up from germline, CDR1 is LGHNA and CDR2 is YSLEER. This CDR3 spans 14 amino acids. The V gene end was trimmed by 0 bases and the J gene end by 9 bases; junction bases not matched to a gene: 5. The CDR3 protein is CASSQELGTGKAFF. Written as DNA, the CDR3 is TGCGCCAGCAGCCAAGAGTTGGGGACAGGGAAAGCTTTCTTT.